This passage covers 13 T cell receptor beta chains from one sample sequenced in a study of graft-versus-host responses after intestinal transplantation. The repertoire was sequenced with immunoSEQ multiplex PCR; TCRdb's copy has only in-frame clones and lacks some. Altogether some 41,000 clones are present, roughly 91% being singletons, with the ten largest covering roughly 6.6%. The source was PBMCs, collected about 270 days after transplant. The receptors originated from a human patient who received an intestinal transplant, so some T cells may come from the graft donor.

This clone was observed a single time. The chain carries TRBV7-2 and TRBJ1-2; 7 bases match TRBD1. V dropped 5 bases and J dropped 4; count of bases not matched to a gene: 10. The CDR3 extends over 15 amino acids. Germline-derived CDR1 and CDR2 are SGHTA and FQGNSA. The CDR3 spells CASSLRQGLGYGYTF. For the CDR3, the DNA is TGTGCCAGCAGCCTAAGACAGGGTTTGGGCTATGGCTACACCTTC.

This chain uses TRBV4-1 with TRBJ2-6; 7 nucleotides line up with TRBD1. Germline CDR1 reads MGHRA; CDR2 reads YSYEKL. J lost 0 bases, V lost 6 bases, and 5 bases had no gene match. There are 16 residues in the CDR3. CDR3 loop: CASSPGTDSGANVLTF. The CDR3 DNA reads as TGCGCCAGCAGTCCCGGGACAGACTCTGGGGCCAACGTCCTGACTTTC.

This clone has a single count. The chain employs TRBV11-2 and TRBJ2-5; 11 bases line up with TRBD1. With V trimmed by 4 bases and J by 2 bases, 6 bases remained unmatched. This CDR3 is 16 amino acids long. Germline CDR1 reads SGHAT; CDR2 reads FQNNGV. CDR3 protein: CASSSGTGGIQETQYF. For the CDR3, the DNA is TGTGCCAGCAGCTCTGGGACAGGGGGGATACAAGAGACCCAGTACTTC.

The chain is built from TRBV2 and TRBJ2-2; D is ambiguous. CDR3 length: 16 residues. Germline values: CDR1 SNHLY, CDR2 FYNNEI. V dropped 7 bases and J dropped 4 bases, with 19 bases sitting between them. CDR3 in amino acids: CASTGSPGHSTGELFF. In DNA form, the CDR3 reads TGTGCCAGCACAGGAAGTCCGGGCCACTCCACCGGGGAGCTGTTTTTT.

The V and J genes are TRBV7-7 and TRBJ1-3; the D gene is possibly TRBD1 (6 bases). This CDR3 comprises 15 residues. Germline V lookup: CDR1 SSHAT, CDR2 FNYEAQ (reference sequence). V dropped 5 bases and J dropped 4 bases, with 15 bases sitting between them. This CDR3 is CASSPSQGPGNTIYF. For the CDR3, the DNA is TGTGCCAGCAGCCCATCCCAGGGGCCGGGAAACACCATATATTTT.

V gene TRBV10-1 combines with J gene TRBJ2-1, with 12 bases lining up with TRBD2. The CDR3 contains 15 residues. V shed 6 bases and J 4 bases; nucleotides not matched to a gene: 4. CDR1 and CDR2 from the germline V gene are WNHNN and SYGVQD (reference sequence). The CDR3 reads CASRSTSGGYNEQFF. The CDR3, as DNA: TGCGCCAGCAGATCAACTAGCGGGGGGTACAATGAGCAGTTCTTC.

CDR3 in amino acids: CASSEQLNQPQHF. The DNA of the CDR3 is TGTGCCAGCAGTGAACAGCTGAATCAGCCCCAGCATTTT. The chain recombines TRBV6-5 with TRBJ1-5, with D hard to call. The germline gives CDR1 MNHEY, CDR2 SVGAGI. The CDR3 runs to 13 residues. Trimming removed 5 bases at V and 4 bases at J, with 9 bases between.

The gene calls are TRBV19 and TRBJ2-3; tentatively, D is TRBD2 (6 bases). The CDR3 is 16 residues long. In germline, CDR1 is LNHDA, CDR2 SQIVND (reference sequence). V dropped 3 bases and J dropped 1 base, with 14 bases sitting between them. CDR3 loop: CASSIGEDGRTDTQYF. The CDR3 nucleotides read TGTGCCAGTAGTATTGGGGAGGACGGGCGCACAGATACGCAGTATTTT.

The table lists this clone with a count of one. This chain joins TRBV12-5 and TRBJ2-7, with D unclear. CDR1 and CDR2 (germline): LGHNT, FRNRAP. There are 16 residues in the CDR3. V was pared by 1 base and J by 4 bases, with 17 bases between. CDR3 sequence: CASGLAKGISEYEQYF. As DNA, the CDR3 is TGTGCTAGTGGTTTGGCTAAGGGTATCTCCGAGTACGAGCAGTACTTC.

The rearrangement uses TRBV2 and TRBJ1-1; a possible D gene is TRBD1 (5 bases). Between the trimmed V and J ends, which lost 7 bases and 3 bases, there was a span of 9 bases. The CDR3 consists of 12 residues. The germline V gene encodes CDR1 SNHLY and CDR2 FYNNEI. This CDR3 is CASITGYTEAFF. CDR3 bases: TGTGCCAGCATAACAGGTTACACTGAAGCTTTCTTT.

This chain links TRBV5-1 with TRBJ2-7; D assignment may be TRBD1 or TRBD2 (5 bases each). V dropped 1 base and J dropped 0 bases, with 11 bases sitting between them. The CDR3 length is 15 residues. Germline V gene sequence: CDR1 SGHRS, CDR2 YFSETQ. The DNA for the CDR3 is TGCGCCAGCAGCTTGAGGGACGGGGACTCCTACGAGCAGTACTTC. It codes for CASSLRDGDSYEQYF.

The V gene is TRBV4-2, the J gene TRBJ1-1; D ambiguous. The CDR3 consists of 14 residues. Trimming shortened V by 1 base and J by 1 base, and 7 bases separated the two germline ends. CDR1 and CDR2 from the germline V gene are LGHNA and YNFKEQ. The CDR3 sequence is CASSQVRGNTEAFF. CDR3 in DNA: TGTGCCAGCAGCCAAGTCAGAGGGAACACTGAAGCTTTCTTT.

J is TRBJ2-1 and V is TRBV27; D is unresolved. Germline CDR1 and CDR2: MNHEY and SMNVEV (reference sequence). This CDR3 has 14 residues. V shed 2 bases and J shed 5 bases, with 10 bases lying between them. The DNA of the CDR3 is TGTGCCAGCAGTTTAATGCGGCAGGACAATGAGCAGTTCTTC. This encodes CASSLMRQDNEQFF.